The rows below give T cell receptor beta chains drawn from one sample of a study of early T cells in non-severe SARS-CoV-2 infection. TCRdb ran MiXCR on the 5' RACE reads and lists one entry per CDR3 protein. The data contain about 22,000 distinct CDR3 sequences, 3% to 4.5% of them singletons. Source material: whole blood. Receptors originate from an adult who was a healthcare worker with PCR-confirmed SARS-CoV-2 infection or an uninfected control (not recorded which). Both conserved end residues are part of each CDR3. A D gene is named only where the DNA matches it firmly. A row's size may be missing; if present it is once, few, many or a size class.

clone_size,v_call,d_call,j_call,cdr3_aa,cdr3_nt
many,TRBV7-9,NA,TRBJ1-1,CASSPNSMNTEAFF,TGTGCCAGCAGCCCCAACAGCATGAACACTGAAGCTTTCTTT
many,TRBV9,NA,TRBJ2-5,CASSPPETQYF,TGTGCCAGCAGCCCGCCGGAGACCCAGTACTTC
many,TRBV11-3,NA,TRBJ2-2,CASSSRDTYTGELFF,TGTGCCAGCAGCTCGAGGGACACCTACACCGGGGAGCTGTTTTTT
NA,TRBV12-3/TRBV12-4,NA,TRBJ2-3,CASSPWITDTQYF,TGTGCCAGCAGCCCATGGATCACAGATACGCAGTATTTT
many,TRBV5-4,NA,TRBJ2-7,CASSLDPAGVSYEQYF,TGTGCCAGCAGCTTGGACCCAGCGGGTGTCTCCTACGAGCAGTACTTC
many,TRBV5-4,TRBD2,TRBJ2-5,CASSSARGGTSGQTQYF,TGTGCCAGCAGCTCAGCTCGGGGAGGCACTAGCGGCCAGACCCAGTACTTC
many,TRBV5-1,NA,TRBJ1-1,CASSLAPANTEAFF,TGCGCCAGCAGCTTGGCACCAGCAAACACTGAAGCTTTCTTT
many,TRBV30,NA,TRBJ1-2,CAWSEHRSNYGYTF,TGTGCCTGGAGTGAACACAGGTCGAACTATGGCTACACCTTC
few,TRBV20-1,TRBD1,TRBJ2-6,CSARALLRQGTGANVLTF,TGCAGTGCTAGGGCTCTTTTACGACAGGGAACTGGGGCCAACGTCCTGACTTTC
many,TRBV28,TRBD1,TRBJ2-1,CASSFPGTGGLDEQFF,TGTGCCAGCAGTTTCCCCGGGACAGGGGGCTTGGATGAGCAGTTCTTC
many,TRBV21-1,NA,TRBJ2-6,CASSKEVMFPPGANVLTF,TGTGCCAGCAGCAAAGAGGTCATGTTTCCCCCTGGGGCCAACGTCCTGACTTTC
many,TRBV28,NA,TRBJ2-5,CASGLAETQYF,TGTGCCAGCGGGTTAGCTGAGACCCAGTACTTC
many,TRBV29-1,NA,TRBJ2-1,CSVDPNEQFF,TGCAGCGTTGATCCCAATGAGCAGTTCTTC
few,TRBV7-8,NA,TRBJ2-2,CASSLMNTGELFF,TGTGCCAGCAGCTTAATGAACACCGGGGAGCTGTTTTTT
many,TRBV18,TRBD1,TRBJ1-4,CASHRGQNEKLFF,TGTGCCAGTCACAGGGGGCAGAATGAAAAACTGTTTTTT
medium-sized,TRBV7-3,TRBD1,TRBJ2-1,CASSLRDRGSDNEQFF,TGTGCCAGCAGCTTAAGGGACAGGGGAAGCGACAATGAGCAGTTCTTC
few,TRBV5-4,TRBD2,TRBJ2-6,CASSLAGGFGSGANVLTF,TGTGCCAGCAGCTTGGCGGGGGGATTTGGCTCTGGGGCCAACGTCCTGACTTTC
many,TRBV11-2,NA,TRBJ1-2,CASSLDPGQQECTF,TGTGCCAGCAGCTTAGATCCCGGACAGCAGGAGTGCACCTTC
many,TRBV7-6,NA,TRBJ1-1,CASSRLGAENTEAFF,TGTGCCAGCAGCCGGCTCGGAGCGGAGAACACTGAAGCTTTCTTT
many,TRBV7-6,NA,TRBJ2-5,CASSFRAVKETQYF,TGTGCCAGCAGCTTCCGAGCGGTGAAAGAGACCCAGTACTTC
medium-sized,TRBV20-1,NA,TRBJ2-5,CSASTLGTETQYF,TGCAGTGCTAGTACACTCGGTACGGAGACCCAGTACTTC
many,TRBV7-9,NA,TRBJ2-1,CASSPRVSEQFF,TGTGCCAGCAGCCCGCGAGTCAGTGAGCAGTTCTTC
many,TRBV19,TRBD2,TRBJ2-1,CASSIGREGLSFSYNEQFF,TGTGCCAGTAGTATTGGACGGGAGGGCCTGAGTTTCTCCTACAATGAGCAGTTCTTC
NA,TRBV24-1,TRBD2,TRBJ2-3,CATSESTSGTDTQYF,TGTGCCACCAGTGAGTCGACTAGCGGCACAGATACGCAGTATTTT
NA,TRBV6-5,NA,TRBJ2-2,CASSYKRNRNTGELFF,TGTGCCAGCAGTTACAAGCGGAACCGGAACACCGGGGAGCTGTTTTTT
many,TRBV19,TRBD2,TRBJ2-1,CASSAGASGRDEQFF,TGTGCCAGTAGTGCCGGAGCTAGCGGGAGAGATGAGCAGTTCTTC
many,TRBV7-8,NA,TRBJ2-3,CASSLSVMGRTADTQYF,TGTGCCAGCAGCTTATCGGTGATGGGCAGGACGGCAGATACGCAGTATTTT
NA,TRBV7-6,NA,TRBJ1-3,CASSLRPLRGNTIYF,TGTGCCAGCAGCTTGCGACCGTTGCGAGGAAACACCATATATTTT
many,TRBV20-1,TRBD1,TRBJ1-3,CSALTGAGNTIYF,TGCAGTGCCTTGACAGGGGCTGGAAACACCATATATTTT